Listed here is a single T cell receptor (beta chain). This sample is drawn from a study of cytomegalovirus exposure and HLA in healthy donors. The PCR made use of 60 Vbeta and 13 Jbeta primers. The repertoire was sequenced with immunoSEQ multiplex PCR; TCRdb's copy has only in-frame clones and lacks some. The sample carries 150,000 to 250,000 clones, 82% recorded once. Germline assignment: CDR1 LNHDA and CDR2 SQIVND (reference sequence). The CDR3 consists of 13 residues. The V gene lost 5 bases and the J gene lost 4 bases, with 9 bases spanning the gap. Sequenced: PBMCs. The chain is built from TRBV19 and TRBJ1-5, with D unclear. The clonotype comes from a boy aged 2 to 9 in good health and CMV-seronegative. Here the CDR3 reads CASSLGINQPQHF. CDR3 nucleotides: TGTGCCAGTAGTCTCGGGATTAATCAGCCCCAGCATTTT.